The source of this TCR beta chain is a study of blood T cells in healthy people across ages. Per sample, extraction of total RNA gave at least 5 micrograms in every case. Primers used in a second PCR of roughly 7 to 12 cycles were a sample-barcoded 5' primer and a J-beta primer mix. TCRdb passed the 5' RACE reads through MiXCR, listing each CDR3 protein once. The table records 1.5 million to 2 million distinct CDR3 sequences, around 40% of them present only once. Study-wide points: A roughly linear fall in TCR beta diversity per million T cells was seen with increasing age. It was held that the diversity estimates obtained from one million T cells were underestimates.

The CDR3 extends over 15 amino acids. Germline V gene lookup returns CDR1 MGHRA and CDR2 YSYEKL. Trimming left V 1 base short and J 6 bases short, with 13 bases between. This clonotype has more than one count but fewer than ten. Its antigen is currently unknown. J is TRBJ2-1 and V is TRBV4-1; D may be TRBD1 (5 bases). The receptor's source is a human donor in good health. The sample consisted of blood. The CDR3 DNA is TGCGCCAGCAGCCAAGCGGCACAGGAAGGCAATGAGCAGTTCTTC. Its translation is CASSQAAQEGNEQFF.